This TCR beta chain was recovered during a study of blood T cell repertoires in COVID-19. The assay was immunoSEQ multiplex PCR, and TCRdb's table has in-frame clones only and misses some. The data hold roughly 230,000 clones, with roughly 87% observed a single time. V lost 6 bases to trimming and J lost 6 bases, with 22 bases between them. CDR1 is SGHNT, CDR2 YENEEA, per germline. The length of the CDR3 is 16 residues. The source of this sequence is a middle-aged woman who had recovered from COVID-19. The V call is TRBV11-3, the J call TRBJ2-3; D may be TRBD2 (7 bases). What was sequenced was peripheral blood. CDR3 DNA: TGTGCCAGCAGTAGAGGGAGGGGGATATACGGTGATACGCAGTATTTT. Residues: CASSRGRGIYGDTQYF. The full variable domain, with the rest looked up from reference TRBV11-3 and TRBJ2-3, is EAGVVQSPRYKIIEKKQPVAFWCNPISGHNTLYWYLQNLGQGPELLIRYENEEAVDDSQLPKDRFSAERLKGVDSTLKIQPAELGDSAVYLCASSRGRGIYGDTQYFGPGTRLTVL.